A single TCR beta chain is shown here with its context. What it binds is not known. The data were obtained in a study of CD8 T cells in Susac syndrome. TCR beta sequencing covered blood CD8+ and CD4+ T cells. Isolation of CD8+ and CD4+ T cells was performed negatively, whereas enrichment of TEMRA cells was done by FACS. From germline, CDR1 is SSHAT and CDR2 FNYEAQ (reference sequence). V lost 4 bases and J 7 bases, leaving 10 bases between the germline ends. The CDR3 runs to 13 residues. Points from the study as a whole: The authors acknowledged that their TCR sequencing and HLA analysis involved a relatively small number of individuals.

An amount of RNA that ranged from roughly 0.5 to 1 ug was reverse transcribed with random hexamers. The CDR3 of TCR beta was amplified by immunoSEQ multiplex PCR across 54 Vbeta and 13 Jbeta. MiXCR was run by TCRdb on the immunoSEQ multiplex PCR reads, yielding one entry per CDR3 protein. The sample includes approximately 100,000 distinct CDR3 sequences, 85% to 95% seen only once; the top ten take around 0.12%. The receptor's source is a human donor in good health. The rearrangement joins TRBV7-7 to TRBJ2-2; D may be TRBD1 (5 bases). Sequences were obtained from CD8+ T cells from PBMCs. The CDR3 sequence is CASSYRDSGELFF. DNA for the CDR3: TGTGCCAGCAGCTATAGAGACAGCGGGGAGCTGTTTTTT. Variable domain in full (rest from reference TRBV7-7 and TRBJ2-2): GAGVSQSPRYKVTKRGQDVTLRCDPISSHATLYWYQQALGQGPEFLTYFNYEAQPDKSGLPSDRFSAERPEGSISTLTIQRTEQRDSAMYRCASSYRDSGELFFGEGSRLTVL.